Listed here are 20 T cell receptor beta chains from one sample, sequenced in a study of shared clonotypes between healthy human individuals. As defined, naive CD8 cells were CD45RO-negative and positively selected for CCR7, with terminally differentiated effector memory CD45RA+ cells excluded. Here immunoSEQ multiplex PCR was the method, and the copy in TCRdb shows in-frame clones only, minus some. This sample has about 610,000 clones; around 96% occur once, and the top ten carry less than 0.12%. Input material: naive CD8+ T cells sorted from blood. The receptors here all came from a woman aged 30 to 39 in good health.

This clone was detected once. The rearrangement links TRBV15 to TRBJ2-7, with TRBD2 matching over 7 bases. With 6 bases clipped from V and 5 bases from J, the junction kept 10 bases outside the gene matches. Germline CDR1 reads LNHNV; CDR2 reads YYDKDF (reference sequence). CDR3 length equals 14 residues. Here the CDR3 DNA reads TGTGCCACCAGTGGTACTACGGGGACTAACGAGCAGTACTTC. It yields the protein CATSGTTGTNEQYF.

As for this clone: The sample has other DNA sequences that encode this CDR3 too. V and J are TRBV7-9 and TRBJ2-5; no reliable D call. The CDR3 runs to 13 residues. V was clipped by 3 bases and J by 2 bases, with 7 bases between them. Germline values: CDR1 SEHNR, CDR2 FQNEAQ (reference sequence). The CDR3 spells CASSLGGQETQYF. CDR3 nucleotide sequence: TGTGCCAGCAGCTTGGGTGGGCAAGAGACCCAGTACTTC.

In this sample, this clone turned up a few times. DNA for the CDR3: TGCGCCAGCAGCGGACTAGGGGCTGCTGAAGGCTACACCTTC. Residues: CASSGLGAAEGYTF. The gene calls are TRBV5-1 and TRBJ1-2, with D tentatively TRBD1 (5 bases). The CDR3 runs to 14 residues. V lost 4 bases and J lost 8, with 18 bases in between. CDR1 SGHRS and CDR2 YFSETQ come from the germline V gene.

The rearrangement links TRBV23-1 to TRBJ2-1; TRBD2 might be the D (5 bases). TRBV23-1 is an ORF, with its function uncertain. With 4 bases removed from V and 1 base from J, the gap between germline ends came to 20 bases. This CDR3 spans 18 amino acids. In DNA form, the CDR3 reads TGCGCCAGCAGTCGTTCCGAGGGTCGTGATTGTTCCTACAATGAGCAGTTCTTC. Translated: CASSRSEGRDCSYNEQFF.

As for this clone: Other nucleotide sequences from this sample produce the same CDR3. This sequence joins TRBV5-6 and TRBJ2-7; no definite D call. Trimming removed 5 bases from V and 2 bases from J, with 8 bases in between. In germline, CDR1 is SGHDT, CDR2 YYEEEE. CDR3 length: 12 amino acids. The CDR3 bases are TGTGCCAGCAGTACCGTACCCTACGAGCAGTACTTC. Its protein product is CASSTVPYEQYF.

In this sample, this clone turned up once. CDR3 in amino acids: CASSAIRGTEQYF. CDR3 nucleotide sequence: TGTGCCAGCAGCGCTATTCGGGGGACCGAGCAGTACTTC. This sequence joins TRBV7-9 and TRBJ2-7, with D possibly being TRBD2 (6 bases). Germline V gene lookup returns CDR1 SEHNR and CDR2 FQNEAQ (reference sequence). Between the trimmed V and J ends, which lost 5 bases and 6 bases, there was a span of 14 bases. The CDR3 spans 13 residues.

The chain combines TRBV7-9 with TRBJ2-5, with D uncertain. Germline V CDR1 and CDR2: SEHNR, FQNEAQ (reference sequence). Between the trimmed V and J ends, which lost 8 bases and 5 bases, there was a span of 27 bases. This CDR3 comprises 17 residues. The CDR3 spells CASQSETEWRVPETQYF. The DNA of the CDR3 is TGTGCCAGCCAGTCGGAAACTGAATGGCGCGTACCGGAGACCCAGTACTTC.

The CDR3 loop reads CASSSPTLGAFNEQFF. The CDR3 nucleotides are TGTGCCAGCAGCTCGCCCACCTTGGGGGCGTTCAATGAGCAGTTCTTC. The gene calls are TRBV7-9 and TRBJ2-1, with a possible D match to TRBD1 (6 bases). With 4 bases removed from V and 6 bases from J, the gap between germline ends came to 19 bases. Germline CDR1 SEHNR, CDR2 FQNEAQ (reference sequence). The CDR3 runs 16 residues.

The genes are TRBV27 and TRBJ2-7; D possibly matches TRBD1 or TRBD2 (5 bases each). V was pared by 3 bases and J by 3 bases, with 12 bases between. This CDR3 is 14 amino acids long. Germline values: CDR1 MNHEY, CDR2 SMNVEV (reference sequence). CDR3 sequence: CASSFAGTFYEQYF. The CDR3 coding sequence is TGTGCCAGCAGTTTCGCCGGGACCTTCTACGAGCAGTACTTC.

This clone was detected only once. The chain couples TRBV29-1 to TRBJ2-7, with 8 nucleotides matching TRBD2. The CDR3 contains 15 residues. Germline V gene sequence: CDR1 SQVTM, CDR2 ANQGSEA. Trimming at V came to 4 bases and at J to 4 bases, leaving 12 bases not matched to a gene. For the CDR3, the DNA is TGCAGCGTTGGTGGCGGTAAGGCGGGAGGTTACGAGCAGTACTTC. It is translated as CSVGGGKAGGYEQYF.

The chain couples TRBV28 to TRBJ2-1; the match to TRBD2 covers 8 bases. J gave up 8 bases and V 5 bases, and 8 bases lay outside the gene matches. The CDR3 contains 14 residues. Germline V gives CDR1 MDHEN, CDR2 SYDVKM. The CDR3 spells CASSRTSPYYEQFF. The CDR3 DNA follows: TGTGCCAGCAGTCGGACTAGCCCGTATTATGAGCAGTTCTTC.

The chain uses TRBV30 and TRBJ2-3; TRBD1 aligns across 9 bases. Germline loops: CDR1 GTSNPN, CDR2 SVGIG (reference sequence). The J segment lost 5 bases and the V segment lost 1 base, leaving 4 bases of the junction unmatched. The CDR3 spans 14 residues. The CDR3 reads CAWSEGTGRDTQYF. CDR3 DNA sequence: TGTGCCTGGAGTGAAGGGACAGGGAGAGATACGCAGTATTTT.

The chain is built from TRBV5-1 and TRBJ2-7, with TRBD2 as a possible D gene (5 bases). Germline V gene sequence: CDR1 SGHRS, CDR2 YFSETQ. V was trimmed by 0 bases and J by 0 bases, leaving 10 bases between them. CDR3 length: 15 amino acids. CDR3 sequence (DNA): TGCGCCAGCAGCTTGGAGCGGCCGAGCTCCTACGAGCAGTACTTC. It is translated as CASSLERPSSYEQYF.

The chain is built from TRBV7-9 and TRBJ2-7, with 7 positions matching TRBD1. The CDR3 runs to 15 residues. V shed 4 bases, J shed 2 bases, and the junction held 8 bases outside the gene matches. From germline, CDR1 is SEHNR and CDR2 FQNEAQ (reference sequence). For the CDR3, the DNA is TGTGCCAGCAGCTCCAAACGGACAGGACCCTACGAGCAGTACTTC. This sequence encodes CASSSKRTGPYEQYF.

The V call is TRBV28, the J call TRBJ2-7; D gene unclear. In germline, CDR1 is MDHEN, CDR2 SYDVKM. The CDR3 sequence is 15 residues long. The V end was cut by 2 bases, the J end by 0 bases, with 11 bases between. This chain's CDR3 is CASSLKVTNSYEQYF. CDR3 nucleotide sequence: TGTGCCAGCAGTTTAAAGGTTACTAACTCCTACGAGCAGTACTTC.

This chain links TRBV7-2 with TRBJ2-7; a possible D gene is TRBD1 (5 bases). V lost 5 bases and J 4 bases, leaving 9 bases between the germline ends. Germline CDR1 SGHTA, CDR2 FQGNSA. This CDR3 comprises 12 residues. The CDR3 coding sequence is TGTGCCAGCAGCCACCCAGGGTACGAGCAGTACTTC. Its translation: CASSHPGYEQYF.

The chain uses TRBV13 and TRBJ2-7, with 10 bases aligning to TRBD1. The germline V gene encodes CDR1 PRHDT and CDR2 FYEKMQ (reference sequence). CDR3 length: 15 residues. The junction had 5 bases not matched to a gene; V was cut back by 5 bases and J by 1 base. The CDR3 reads CASSPGTGASYEQYF. For the CDR3, the DNA is TGTGCCAGCAGCCCCGGGACAGGGGCTTCCTACGAGCAGTACTTC.

This chain links TRBV30 with TRBJ1-6; 7 nucleotides agree with TRBD1. CDR3 length: 12 residues. J was trimmed by 12 bases and V by 8 bases; bases with no gene match: 10. CDR1 and CDR2 from the germline V gene are GTSNPN and SVGIG (reference sequence). The CDR3 coding sequence is TGTGCCCGGGGGCAGGGGGAAGGACCCCTCCACTTT. It encodes CARGQGEGPLHF.

This clone came up once. The chain employs TRBV4-2 and TRBJ2-7; 11 bases agree with TRBD2. CDR3 size: 15 residues. Trimming removed 0 bases from V and 2 bases from J; junction bases left unmatched: 0. Germline-derived CDR1 and CDR2 are LGHNA and YNFKEQ. CDR3 protein: CASSQELAGAYEQYF. DNA of the CDR3: TGTGCCAGCAGCCAAGAACTAGCGGGGGCCTACGAGCAGTACTTC.

This rearrangement joins TRBV7-2 to TRBJ2-7; perhaps D is TRBD1 or TRBD2 (7 bases each). The CDR3 loop spans 16 amino acids. The V gene's germline CDR1 is SGHTA and CDR2 FQGNSA. V gave up 5 bases and J gave up 3 bases, with 20 bases separating them. The CDR3 is CASSQTRLAGGYEQYF. CDR3 sequence (DNA): TGTGCCAGCAGCCAAACACGACTAGCAGGGGGCTACGAGCAGTACTTC.